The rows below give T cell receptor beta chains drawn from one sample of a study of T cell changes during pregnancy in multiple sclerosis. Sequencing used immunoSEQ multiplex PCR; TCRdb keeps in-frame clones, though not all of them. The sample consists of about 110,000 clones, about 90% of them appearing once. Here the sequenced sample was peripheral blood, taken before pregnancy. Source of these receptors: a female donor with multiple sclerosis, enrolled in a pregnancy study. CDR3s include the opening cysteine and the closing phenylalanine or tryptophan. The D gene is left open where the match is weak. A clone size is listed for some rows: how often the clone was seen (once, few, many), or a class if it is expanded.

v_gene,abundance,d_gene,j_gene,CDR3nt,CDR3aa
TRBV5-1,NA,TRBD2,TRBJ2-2,TGCGCCAGCAGCCGGGGAGCGGGGGAGATAAACACCGGGGAGCTGTTTTTT,CASSRGAGEINTGELFF
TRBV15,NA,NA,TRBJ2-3,TGTGCCACCAGGAGAACAAGTCTTGATACGCAGTATTTT,CATRRTSLDTQYF
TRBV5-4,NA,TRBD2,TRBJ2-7,TGTGCCAGCAGCTTAGGGACTAGCGAACACTACGAGCAGTACTTC,CASSLGTSEHYEQYF
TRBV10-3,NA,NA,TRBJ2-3,TGTGCCATCAGTGAAGTGACGGGAGCTAGCACAGATACGCAGTATTTT,CAISEVTGASTDTQYF
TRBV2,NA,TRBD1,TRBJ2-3,TGTGCCAGCAGTACCCGACAGGGGTACGCAGATACGCAGTATTTT,CASSTRQGYADTQYF
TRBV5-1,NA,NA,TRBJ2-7,TGCGCCAGCAGCGGAGCCTTGAGGGGGAAAGCTTACGAGCAGTACTTC,CASSGALRGKAYEQYF
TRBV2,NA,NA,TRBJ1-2,TGTGCCAGCAGTGAGCAGATTCAAGCTAACTATGGCTACGCCTTC,CASSEQIQANYGYAF
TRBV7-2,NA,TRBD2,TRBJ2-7,TGTGCCAGCAGCTTAGTCGGTAGCGGGAGTTCCTACGAGCAGTACTTC,CASSLVGSGSSYEQYF
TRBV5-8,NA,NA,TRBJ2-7,TGTGCCAGCAGCTTTACAAATTCCTACGAGCAGTACTTC,CASSFTNSYEQYF
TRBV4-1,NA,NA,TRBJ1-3,TGCGCCAGCAGCCCAGGGTTCCGAGGAAACACCATATATTTT,CASSPGFRGNTIYF
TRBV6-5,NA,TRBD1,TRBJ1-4,TGTGCCAGCAGCAGGACAGGGGGCCTTAAAAAACTGTTTTTT,CASSRTGGLKKLFF
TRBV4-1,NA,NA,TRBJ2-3,TGCGCCAGCAGCCGCGGGTTGTTCGGCACAGATACGCAGTATTTT,CASSRGLFGTDTQYF
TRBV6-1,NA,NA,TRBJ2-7,TGTGCCAGCTACCCGACGCTTCAGGACTCCTACGAGCAGTACTTC,CASYPTLQDSYEQYF
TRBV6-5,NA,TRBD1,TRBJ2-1,TGTGCCAGCAGTTATCTAACAGGGGGCGAGCAGTTCTTC,CASSYLTGGEQFF
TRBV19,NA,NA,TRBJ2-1,TGTGCCAGTAGGCCCTTAGGGACAACTAATGAGCAGTTCTTC,CASRPLGTTNEQFF
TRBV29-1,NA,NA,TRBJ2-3,TGCAGCGCCCCGTCCTTTCAGCGTCCAGATACGCAGTATTTT,CSAPSFQRPDTQYF
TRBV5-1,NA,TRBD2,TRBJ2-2,TGCGCCAGCAGCTTCGCTCCCGCCGGCCAGTTTAGCGGGAGGAACACCGGGGAGCTGTTTTTT,CASSFAPAGQFSGRNTGELFF
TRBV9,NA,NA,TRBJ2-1,TGTGCCAGCAGCGGGGTTGGGGCCAGCTCCTACAATGAGCAGTTCTTC,CASSGVGASSYNEQFF
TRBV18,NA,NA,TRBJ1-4,TGTGCCAGCGCCCCGGCCACACAACGGGGTGAAAAACTGTTTTTT,CASAPATQRGEKLFF
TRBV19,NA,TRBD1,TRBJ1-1,TGTGCCAGTAGAACAGGGGCCCTCAAGGAAGCTTTCTTT,CASRTGALKEAFF
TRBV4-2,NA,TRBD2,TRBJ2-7,TGTGCCAGCAGCCAAGATTCTCGGACTAGCGGGAGCGATGAGCAGTACTTC,CASSQDSRTSGSDEQYF
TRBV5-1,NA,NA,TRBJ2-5,TGCGCCAGCAGCTTGGGCCTAGCCAGGGAGACCCAGTACTTC,CASSLGLARETQYF
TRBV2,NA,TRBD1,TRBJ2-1,TGTGCCAGCAGTGCGACAGGGGGCAATGAGCAGTTCTTC,CASSATGGNEQFF
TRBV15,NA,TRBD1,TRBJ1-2,TGTGCCACCAGCGGACAGGTACGGAGATATGGCTACACCTTC,CATSGQVRRYGYTF
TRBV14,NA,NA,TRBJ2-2,TGTGCCAGCAGCCCAGTGATGTACGGGGAGCTGTTTTTT,CASSPVMYGELFF
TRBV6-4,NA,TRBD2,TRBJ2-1,TGTGCCAGCAGCTCTAGCGGGGGGGCCTACAATGAGCAGTTCTTC,CASSSSGGAYNEQFF
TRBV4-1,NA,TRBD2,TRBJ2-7,TGCGCCAGCAGCCAATCTGCGGGACTAGCGATCTACGAGCAGTACTTC,CASSQSAGLAIYEQYF
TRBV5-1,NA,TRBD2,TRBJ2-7,TGCGCCAGCAGCTTCTTTAGCGGGAGATCTACCCCATACGAGCAGTACTTC,CASSFFSGRSTPYEQYF
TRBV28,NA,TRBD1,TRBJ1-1,TGTGCCAGCAGTCACAGGGGGGCGGGGGACACTGAAGCTTTCTTT,CASSHRGAGDTEAFF
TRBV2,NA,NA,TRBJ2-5,TGTGCCAGCAGTGAAGCGATTAGCCCGGCGGGTGAGACCCAGTACTTC,CASSEAISPAGETQYF
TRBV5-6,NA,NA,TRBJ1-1,TGTGCCAGCAGCTTGGCCGGGGGGTGGAACACTGAAGCTTTCTTT,CASSLAGGWNTEAFF
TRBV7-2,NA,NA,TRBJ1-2,TGTGCCAGCAGTTACACAGGGATTGACTATGGCTACACCTTC,CASSYTGIDYGYTF
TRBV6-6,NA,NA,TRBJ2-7,TGTGCCAGCAGTCCTACCGCCGTCAGGGAAGAGCAGTACTTC,CASSPTAVREEQYF
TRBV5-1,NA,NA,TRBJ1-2,TGCGCCAGCAGCTTGGAGGGGGGGGGACGCGGCTACACCTTC,CASSLEGGGRGYTF
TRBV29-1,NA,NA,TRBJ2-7,TGCAGTTCCCAGGACAGCTCTAGGGACGAGCAGTACTTC,CSSQDSSRDEQYF
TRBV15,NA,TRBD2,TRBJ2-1,TGTGCCACCAGCAGAGTCGGGGGGAGCAATGAGCAGTTCTTC,CATSRVGGSNEQFF
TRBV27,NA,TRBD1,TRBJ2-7,TGTGCCAGCAGGCTTACGACAGGGAACTCCTACGAGCAGTACTTC,CASRLTTGNSYEQYF
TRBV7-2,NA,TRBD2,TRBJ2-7,TGTGCCAGCAGCAAGAGTCTAGCGGAGGTCCCCTACGAGCAGTACTTC,CASSKSLAEVPYEQYF
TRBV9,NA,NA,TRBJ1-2,TGTGCCAGCAGCGTAGATTCCAGGGCAGCGACCTATGGCTACACCTTC,CASSVDSRAATYGYTF
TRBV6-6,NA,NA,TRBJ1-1,TGTGCCAGCAGTCTGACTACGTGGGCTAACACTGAAGCTTTCTTT,CASSLTTWANTEAFF
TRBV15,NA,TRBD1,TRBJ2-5,TGTGCCACCAGCAGAGATCTTTGGACAGGGGAGGGAGAGACCCAGTACTTC,CATSRDLWTGEGETQYF
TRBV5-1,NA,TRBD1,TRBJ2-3,TGCGCCAGCAGCTTGGGACAGGGGGCCACAGATACGCAGTATTTT,CASSLGQGATDTQYF
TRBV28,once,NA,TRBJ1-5,TGTGCCAGCACCCCCCGGGGGGTCTACAGCAATCAGCCCCAGCATTTT,CASTPRGVYSNQPQHF
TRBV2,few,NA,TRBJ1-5,TGTGCCAGCAGTGACGGGGTCAAGACCCAGCATTTT,CASSDGVKTQHF
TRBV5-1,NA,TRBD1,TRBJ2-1,TGCGCCAGCAGCTCTACCGACAGGGCCTACAATGAGCAGTTCTTC,CASSSTDRAYNEQFF
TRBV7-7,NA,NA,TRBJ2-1,TGTGCCAGCAGCTTAGGGCCCCACAATGAGCAGTTCTTC,CASSLGPHNEQFF
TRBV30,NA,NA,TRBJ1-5,TGTGCCTGGAGTTCGGGAGATAGCAATCAGCCCCAGCATTTT,CAWSSGDSNQPQHF
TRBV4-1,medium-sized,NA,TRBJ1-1,TGCGCCAGCAGCCAAGGAGGACATATGAACACTGAAGCTTTCTTT,CASSQGGHMNTEAFF
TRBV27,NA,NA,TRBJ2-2,TGTGCCAGCAGGAGGGCGAACACCGGGGAGCTGTTTTTT,CASRRANTGELFF
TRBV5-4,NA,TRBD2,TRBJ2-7,TGTGCCAGCAGCCCTGCAGGCGGGGGGAGCCTTTCTTTCGAGCAGTACTTC,CASSPAGGGSLSFEQYF
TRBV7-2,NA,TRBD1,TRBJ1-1,TGTGCCAGCAGCAGAAGCCGACAGGGTTTAGGTGAAGCTTTCTTT,CASSRSRQGLGEAFF
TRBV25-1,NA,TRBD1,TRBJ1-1,TGTGCCAGCAGGGCAGGGGGTTTCCCTGAAGCTTTCTTT,CASRAGGFPEAFF
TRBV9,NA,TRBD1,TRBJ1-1,TGTGCCAGCAGCTCGCCGGGACAGGGACCAACTGAAGCTTTCTTT,CASSSPGQGPTEAFF
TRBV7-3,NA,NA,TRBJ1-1,TGTGCCAGCAGCTCCCCGGGGGACACTGAAGCTTTCTTT,CASSSPGDTEAFF
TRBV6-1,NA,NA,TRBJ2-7,TGTGCCAGCAGGGGCAGAGTCTATTACGAGCAGTACTTC,CASRGRVYYEQYF
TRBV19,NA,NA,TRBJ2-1,TGTGCCAGTAGTAGGGACTTCGATGAGCAGTTCTTC,CASSRDFDEQFF
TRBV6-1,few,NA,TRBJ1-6,TGTGCCAGCAGTGAAGCTCAGTACCCCAATAATTCACCCCTCCACTTT,CASSEAQYPNNSPLHF